This record concerns one T cell receptor beta chain sequence. Using immunoSEQ multiplex PCR, the repertoire was profiled, and TCRdb retains in-frame clones only, with some absent. The sample includes about 320,000 clones, 85% of them seen just once. This specimen belongs to a study of blood T cell repertoires in COVID-19. The germline CDR1 and CDR2 sequences are SNHLY and FYNNEI. There are 14 residues in the CDR3. V was cut by 7 bases and J by 5 bases, with 12 bases left in between. Cohorts were based on clinical histories the participants reported. The source material was PBMCs or T cells enriched from blood (not recorded which). V is TRBV2 and J is TRBJ1-6; D unclear. This clonotype was sampled from a woman in her twenties or thirties who had been exposed to COVID-19. CDR3 amino acids: CASTPDGDNSPLHF. The CDR3 DNA follows: TGTGCCAGCACCCCCGACGGGGATAATTCACCCCTCCACTTT. Complete variable domain (other parts from reference TRBV2 and TRBJ1-6): EPEVTQTPSHQVTQMGQEVILRCVPISNHLYFYWYRQILGQKVEFLVSFYNNEISEKSEIFDDQFSVERPDGSNFTLKIRSTKLEDSAMYFCASTPDGDNSPLHFGNGTRLTVT.